The clone carrying this TCR beta chain was seen only a few times. This specimen belongs to a study of blood T cells in healthy people across ages. A second PCR of 7 to 11 cycles used a sample-barcoded 5' primer and a J-beta primer mix. CDR3-containing paired-end reads numbered at least 2.5 million in each sample. TCRdb fed the 5' RACE reads into MiXCR, producing one record per CDR3 protein. Of under 850,000 distinct CDR3 sequences listed, around 36% are singletons. The material sequenced was blood. The clonotype comes from a man younger than 30 in good health.

The CDR3, as DNA: TGCAGTGCTAGGGCTCAGGGGGCTTCATCCTACAATGAGCAGTTCTTC. Residues: CSARAQGASSYNEQFF. The gene calls are TRBV20-1 and TRBJ2-1, with TRBD1 matching 8 bases. CDR1 and CDR2 from the germline V gene are DFQATT and SNEGSKA (reference sequence). This CDR3 spans 16 amino acids. V lost 3 bases and J lost 1; bases outside the gene matches: 8.